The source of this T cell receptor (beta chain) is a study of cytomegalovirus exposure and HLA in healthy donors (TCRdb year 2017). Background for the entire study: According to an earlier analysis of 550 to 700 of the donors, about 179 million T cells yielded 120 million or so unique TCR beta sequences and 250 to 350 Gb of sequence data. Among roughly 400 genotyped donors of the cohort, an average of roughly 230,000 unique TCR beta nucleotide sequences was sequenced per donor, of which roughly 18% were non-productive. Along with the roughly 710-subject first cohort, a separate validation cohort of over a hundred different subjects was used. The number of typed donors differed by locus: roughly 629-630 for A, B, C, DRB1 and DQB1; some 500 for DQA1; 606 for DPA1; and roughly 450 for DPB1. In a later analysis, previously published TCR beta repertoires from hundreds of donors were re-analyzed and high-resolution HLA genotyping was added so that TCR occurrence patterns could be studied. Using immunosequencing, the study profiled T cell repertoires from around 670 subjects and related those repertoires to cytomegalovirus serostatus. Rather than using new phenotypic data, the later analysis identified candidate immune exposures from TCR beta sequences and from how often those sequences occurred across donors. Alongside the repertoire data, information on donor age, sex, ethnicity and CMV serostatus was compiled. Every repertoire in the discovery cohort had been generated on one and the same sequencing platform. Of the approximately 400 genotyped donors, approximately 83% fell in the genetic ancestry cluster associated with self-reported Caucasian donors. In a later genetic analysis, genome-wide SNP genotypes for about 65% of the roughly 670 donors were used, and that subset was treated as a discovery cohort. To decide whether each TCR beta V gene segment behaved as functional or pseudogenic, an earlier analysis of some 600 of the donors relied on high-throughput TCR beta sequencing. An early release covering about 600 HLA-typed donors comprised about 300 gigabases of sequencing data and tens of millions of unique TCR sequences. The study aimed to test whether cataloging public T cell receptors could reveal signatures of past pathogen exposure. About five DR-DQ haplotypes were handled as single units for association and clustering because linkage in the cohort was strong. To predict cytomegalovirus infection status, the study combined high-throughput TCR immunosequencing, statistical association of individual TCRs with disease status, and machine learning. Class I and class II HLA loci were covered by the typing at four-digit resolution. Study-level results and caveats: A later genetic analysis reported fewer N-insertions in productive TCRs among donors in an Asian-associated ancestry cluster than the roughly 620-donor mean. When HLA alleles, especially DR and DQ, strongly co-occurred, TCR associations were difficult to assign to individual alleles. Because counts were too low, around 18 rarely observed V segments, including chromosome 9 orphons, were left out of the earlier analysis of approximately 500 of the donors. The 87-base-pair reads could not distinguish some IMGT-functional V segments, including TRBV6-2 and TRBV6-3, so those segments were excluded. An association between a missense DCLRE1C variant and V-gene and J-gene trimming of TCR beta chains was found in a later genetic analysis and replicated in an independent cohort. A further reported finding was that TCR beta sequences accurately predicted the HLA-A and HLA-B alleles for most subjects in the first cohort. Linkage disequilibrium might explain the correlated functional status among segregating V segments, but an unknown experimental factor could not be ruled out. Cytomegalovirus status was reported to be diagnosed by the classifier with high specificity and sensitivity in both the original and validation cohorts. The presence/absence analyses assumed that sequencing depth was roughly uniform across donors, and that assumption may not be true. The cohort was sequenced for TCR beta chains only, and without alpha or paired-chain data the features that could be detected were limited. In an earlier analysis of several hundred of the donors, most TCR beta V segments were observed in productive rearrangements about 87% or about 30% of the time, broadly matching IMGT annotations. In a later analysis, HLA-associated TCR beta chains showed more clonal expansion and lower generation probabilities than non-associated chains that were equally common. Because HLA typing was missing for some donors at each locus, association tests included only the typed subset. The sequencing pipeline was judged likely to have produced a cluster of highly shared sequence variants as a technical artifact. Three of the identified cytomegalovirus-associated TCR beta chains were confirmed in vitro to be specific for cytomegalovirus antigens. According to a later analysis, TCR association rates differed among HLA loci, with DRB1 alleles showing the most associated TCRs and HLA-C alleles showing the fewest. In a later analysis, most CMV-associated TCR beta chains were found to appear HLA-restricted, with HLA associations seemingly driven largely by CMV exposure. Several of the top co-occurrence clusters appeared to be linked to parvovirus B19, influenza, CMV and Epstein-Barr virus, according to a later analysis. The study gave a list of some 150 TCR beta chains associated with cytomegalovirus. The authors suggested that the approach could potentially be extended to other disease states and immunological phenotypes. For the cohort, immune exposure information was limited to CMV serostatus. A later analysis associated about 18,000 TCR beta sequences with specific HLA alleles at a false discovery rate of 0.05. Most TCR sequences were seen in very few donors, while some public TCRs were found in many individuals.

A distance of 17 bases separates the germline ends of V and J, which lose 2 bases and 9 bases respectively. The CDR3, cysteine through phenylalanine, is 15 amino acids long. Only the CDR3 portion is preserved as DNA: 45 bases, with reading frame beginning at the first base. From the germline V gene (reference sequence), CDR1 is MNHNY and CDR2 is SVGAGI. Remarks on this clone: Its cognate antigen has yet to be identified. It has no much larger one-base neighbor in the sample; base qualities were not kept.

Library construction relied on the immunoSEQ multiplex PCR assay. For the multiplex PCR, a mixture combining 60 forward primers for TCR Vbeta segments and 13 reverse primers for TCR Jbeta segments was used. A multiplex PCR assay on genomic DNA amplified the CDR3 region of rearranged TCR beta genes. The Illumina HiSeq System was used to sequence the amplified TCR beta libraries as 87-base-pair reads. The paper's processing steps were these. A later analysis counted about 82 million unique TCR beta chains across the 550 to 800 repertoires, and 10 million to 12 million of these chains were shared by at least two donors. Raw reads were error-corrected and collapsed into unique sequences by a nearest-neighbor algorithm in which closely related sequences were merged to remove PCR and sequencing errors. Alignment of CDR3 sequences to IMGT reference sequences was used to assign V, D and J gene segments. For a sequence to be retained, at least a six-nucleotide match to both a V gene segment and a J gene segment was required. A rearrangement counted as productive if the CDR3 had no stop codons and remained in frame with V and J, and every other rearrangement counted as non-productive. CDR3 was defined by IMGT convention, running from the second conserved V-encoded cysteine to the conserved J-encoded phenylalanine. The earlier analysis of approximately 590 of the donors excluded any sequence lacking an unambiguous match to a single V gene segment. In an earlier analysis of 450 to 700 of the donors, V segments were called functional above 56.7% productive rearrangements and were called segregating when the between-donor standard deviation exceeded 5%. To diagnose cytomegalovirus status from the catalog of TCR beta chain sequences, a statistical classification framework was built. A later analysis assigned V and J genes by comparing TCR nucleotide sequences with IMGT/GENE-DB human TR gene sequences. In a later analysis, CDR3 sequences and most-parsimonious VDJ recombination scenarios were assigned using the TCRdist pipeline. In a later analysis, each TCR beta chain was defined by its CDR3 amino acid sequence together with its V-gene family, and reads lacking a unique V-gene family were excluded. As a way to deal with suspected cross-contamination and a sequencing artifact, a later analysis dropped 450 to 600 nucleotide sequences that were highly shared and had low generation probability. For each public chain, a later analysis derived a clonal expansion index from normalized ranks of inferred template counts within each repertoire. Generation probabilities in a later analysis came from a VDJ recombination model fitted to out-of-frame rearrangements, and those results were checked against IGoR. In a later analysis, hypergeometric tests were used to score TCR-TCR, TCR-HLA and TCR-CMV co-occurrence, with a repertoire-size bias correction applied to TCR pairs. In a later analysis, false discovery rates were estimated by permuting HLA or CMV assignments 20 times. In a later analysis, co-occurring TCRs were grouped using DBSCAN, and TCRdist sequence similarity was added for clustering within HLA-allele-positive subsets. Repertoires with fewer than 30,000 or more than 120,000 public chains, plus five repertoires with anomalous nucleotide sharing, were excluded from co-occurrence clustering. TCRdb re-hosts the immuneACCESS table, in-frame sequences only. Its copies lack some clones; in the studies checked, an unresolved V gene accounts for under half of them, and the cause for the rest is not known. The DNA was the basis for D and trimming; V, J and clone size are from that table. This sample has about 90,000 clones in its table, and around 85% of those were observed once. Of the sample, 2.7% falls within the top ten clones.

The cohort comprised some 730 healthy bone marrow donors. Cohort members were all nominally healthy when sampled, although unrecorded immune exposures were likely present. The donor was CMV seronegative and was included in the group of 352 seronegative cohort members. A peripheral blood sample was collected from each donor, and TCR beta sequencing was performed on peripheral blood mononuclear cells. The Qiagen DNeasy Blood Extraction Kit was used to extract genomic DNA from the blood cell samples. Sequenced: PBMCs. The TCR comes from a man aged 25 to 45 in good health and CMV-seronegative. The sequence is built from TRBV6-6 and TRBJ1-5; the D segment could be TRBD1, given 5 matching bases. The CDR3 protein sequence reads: CASSYRGGPVLPQHF. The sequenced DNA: TGTGCCAGCAGTTACAGGGGAGGGCCAGTCTTGCCCCAGCATTTT.